The T cell receptor (beta chain) under discussion was sequenced for a study of identical twins. The cDNA had a unique molecular identifier and a template-switch universal primer site. TCRdb used MiXCR to reprocess the 5' RACE reads, holding one entry per CDR3 protein. The sample consists of hundreds of thousands of distinct CDR3 sequences, about 22% of them appearing once. Study observations and caveats: Weaker excess sharing between twins was seen in beta out-of-frame sequences. Invariant populations such as MAIT and iNKT cells could partly muddle zero-insertion analyses. These conclusions were based on statistical analysis (cross-sectional, not following the same donors).

This clonotype was counted only a few times. As yet, its antigen is unknown. V was trimmed by 1 base and J by 6 bases, leaving 10 bases between them. The CDR3 is 14 residues long. Germline V CDR1 and CDR2: SGHRS, YFSETQ. The data were also submitted as part of a second study, on yellow fever vaccine responses in identical twins.

This chain connects TRBV5-1 to TRBJ2-2, with a weak D call TRBD2 (6 bases). Sequenced sample: CD4+ T cells sorted from blood. This sequence originates from a woman aged 18-29 years in good health. CDR3 in amino acids: CASSLFREAGELFF. As DNA, the CDR3 is TGCGCCAGCAGCTTGTTCAGGGAGGCCGGGGAGCTGTTTTTT.